The 6 T cell receptor beta chains presented below share a single source sample, sequenced in a study of control samples from healthy donors and cancer patients. Some clones are missing from TCRdb's copy, which holds only in-frame ones; the method was immunoSEQ multiplex PCR. This sample carries about 170,000 clones, about 94% of them seen once, and the ten largest clones take over 4%. Sequencing was carried out using blood. All receptors come from a woman aged 55-70 years in good health.

J is TRBJ2-7 and V is TRBV19; 10 nucleotides align to TRBD1. The CDR3 totals 14 residues. Per germline, CDR1 LNHDA and CDR2 SQIVND (reference sequence). V was clipped by 6 bases and J by 2 bases; unmatched bases: 4. CDR3 nucleotide sequence: TGTGCCAGTAGGAAGACAGGGGGCCCCTACGAGCAGTACTTC. Its translation: CASRKTGGPYEQYF. Complete variable domain (other parts from reference TRBV19 and TRBJ2-7): DGGITQSPKYLFRKEGQNVTLSCEQNLNHDAMYWYRQDPGQGLRLIYYSQIVNDFQKGDIAEGYSVSREKKESFPLTVTSAQKNPTAFYLCASRKTGGPYEQYFGPGTRLTVT.

The genes are TRBV19 and TRBJ1-1; tentative D call: TRBD1 (5 bases). The length of the CDR3 is 18 residues. Looked up from germline, CDR1 is LNHDA and CDR2 is SQIVND (reference sequence). V lost 5 bases and J 3 bases, leaving 25 bases between the germline ends. The CDR3 here is CASSRRLVVGGRDTEAFF. In DNA form, the CDR3 reads TGTGCCAGTAGTCGACGGTTGGTCGTTGGGGGAAGAGACACTGAAGCTTTCTTT.

This chain connects TRBV10-3 to TRBJ2-1; D gene uncertain. This CDR3 region has 16 residues. Germline CDR1 reads ENHRY; CDR2 reads SYGVKD. Trimming removed 2 bases from V and 0 bases from J, with 11 bases in between. As DNA, the CDR3 is TGTGCCATCAGTGAGCCACAGAGAAGCTCCTACAATGAGCAGTTCTTC. This codes for CAISEPQRSSYNEQFF.

The J gene is TRBJ2-3, the V gene TRBV2, with 11 positions matching TRBD2. Trimming removed 7 bases from V and 9 bases from J; junction bases left unmatched: 12. The germline CDR1 and CDR2 sequences are SNHLY and FYNNEI. The CDR3 runs 15 residues. The CDR3 DNA reads as TGTGCCAGCACCCTAGCGGGGGGAGGGCAGAAAACGCAGTATTTT. It yields the protein CASTLAGGGQKTQYF.

The rearrangement joins TRBV5-1 to TRBJ2-3; 8 nucleotides line up with TRBD2. Per the germline V gene, CDR1 is SGHRS and CDR2 is YFSETQ. J lost 1 base, V lost 4 bases, and 11 bases had no gene match. The CDR3 has 17 residues. CDR3: CASSRVREGQGTDTQYF. In DNA, the CDR3 is TGCGCCAGCAGCCGCGTCCGGGAGGGGCAGGGCACAGATACGCAGTATTTT.

The rearrangement uses TRBV18 and TRBJ1-6; 7 bases line up with TRBD1. V was pared by 0 bases and J by 7 bases, with 3 bases of the junction left unmatched. Germline V CDR1 and CDR2: KGHSH, LQKENI. The CDR3 length is 15 residues. The CDR3 here is CASSPPGTENSPLHF. The CDR3 DNA follows: TGTGCCAGCTCACCACCGGGGACAGAAAATTCACCCCTCCACTTT. Full variable domain (rest looked up from reference TRBV18 and TRBJ1-6): NAGVMQNPRHLVRRRGQEARLRCSPMKGHSHVYWYRQLPEEGLKFMVYLQKENIIDESGMPKERFSAEFPKEGPSILRIQQVVRGDSAAYFCASSPPGTENSPLHFGNGTRLTVT.